These 6 T cell receptor beta chains were all obtained from the same sample, sequenced in a study of monozygotic twins with inflammatory bowel disease. For each CDR3 protein, TCRdb gives one entry from its re-call of the 5' RACE reads, without DNA. With some 150,000 distinct CDR3 sequences in the sample, the ten largest clones hold 2.4%. The source material was blood. The receptors come from a human donor with ulcerative colitis or Crohn's disease, or a healthy co-twin of an affected twin (not recorded which).

The CDR3 here is CASSQDSQGYEQYF. The chain has TRBV3-1 and TRBJ2-7; TCRdb reports TRBD1, a call that lacks DNA to check it against. The CDR3 covers 14 residues. Germline CDR1 reads LGHDT; CDR2 reads YNNKEL (reference sequence).

The chain joins TRBV5-1 to TRBJ2-7. The CDR3 loop spans 15 amino acids. The V gene's germline CDR1 is SGHRS and CDR2 YFSETQ. The CDR3 here is CASSLVGRSSYEQYF.

The V call is TRBV20-1, the J call TRBJ1-2; TCRdb selects TRBD1, and the lack of DNA leaves this call unchecked. The germline V gene has CDR1 DFQATT and CDR2 SNEGSKA (reference sequence). The CDR3 runs 13 residues. CDR3 protein: CSARTGEGYGYTF.

The chain couples TRBV12-3 or TRBV12-4 to TRBJ2-1; TCRdb's D call, TRBD2, is unchecked because there is no DNA. The length of the CDR3 is 15 residues. The CDR3 sequence is CASRALAITYNEQFF.

The chain uses TRBV9 and TRBJ2-3. Germline V gene data show CDR1 as SGDLS and CDR2 as YYNGEE. The CDR3 extends over 16 amino acids. The CDR3 sequence is CASSKLSFQETDTQYF.

The chain couples TRBV28 to TRBJ1-2. Per germline, CDR1 MDHEN and CDR2 SYDVKM. CDR3 size: 16 residues. The CDR3 sequence: CASSLGVAGQGRGYTF.